The source of this T cell receptor (beta chain) is a study of blood T cell repertoires in COVID-19. Study at large: Samples came from the United States, Italy and Spain, spanning acute and convalescent COVID-19. The analysed material was cDNA or gDNA that came from T cells, B-cell-depleted T cells, or PBMCs.

Trimming pared 1 base from V and 3 bases from J, leaving 13 bases between. Germline V gene lookup returns CDR1 MDHEN and CDR2 SYDVKM. The CDR3 sequence is 16 residues long. In the authors' workflow: Amplification from reference gene primers served as the basis for estimated nucleated cell counts. Repertoires were generated with immunoSEQ multiplex PCR, while TCRdb's copy carries only in-frame clones and drops some. Clonal size and the V and J genes are those of that table, whereas D and trimming came from the DNA. The sample holds roughly 250,000 clones, 80% to 90% seen once. The chain couples TRBV28 to TRBJ1-5; D unresolved. This clonotype was sampled from a man between 25 and 39 years old with acute or convalescent COVID-19. Material: peripheral blood. The DNA for the CDR3 is TGTGCCAGCAGTTTATACGGGGTCACCAACAATCAGCCCCAGCATTTT. This encodes CASSLYGVTNNQPQHF.